The present T cell receptor beta chain was sequenced within a study of chemoradiotherapy in HPV16-positive cancers. At the level of the study: Candidate HPV-specific T-cell clones and common TCR motifs came from functional assays in a couple of HPV16-positive patients.

Trimming pared 4 bases from V and 2 bases from J, leaving 6 bases between. Germline loops: CDR1 SGHTA, CDR2 FQGNSA. This CDR3 spans 13 amino acids. Samples were taken several times over chemoradiotherapy. Sequenced by immunoSEQ multiplex PCR; TCRdb stores in-frame clones only, minus some. Among 2,000 to 3,000 clones listed, about 91% were seen once. The sequencing used tumor tissue, collected from a patient who underwent chemoradiotherapy. V gene TRBV7-2 combines with J gene TRBJ1-3; D is unresolved. This receptor was identified in a human donor with HPV-associated anogenital cancer. This CDR3 is CASSYSPGNTIYF. DNA of the CDR3: TGTGCCAGCAGCTATAGTCCTGGAAACACCATATATTTT.